The next 7 T cell receptor beta chains were all read from a single sample in a study of Ad26.COV2.S vaccination and SARS-CoV-2 variants. The assay was immunoSEQ multiplex PCR, and TCRdb's table has in-frame clones only and misses some. The sample lists 350,000 to 450,000 clones, more than 75% seen once, with 3.3% in the top ten. Described treatment: roughly 18 received Ad26.COV2.S at low or high dose, single or two shots; roughly 5 received placebo; per-sample allocation not given. Sampling was performed 63 days after the first vaccine or placebo injection. Sequenced material: peripheral blood, taken in a trial of Ad26.COV2.S vaccine versus placebo. These receptor sequences come from a person aged 18-60 years who received the Ad26.COV2.S COVID-19 vaccine or a placebo.

Points on this clone: A junction boundary mismatches the germline segment, possibly from a read error. The V gene is TRBV20-1, the J gene TRBJ2-1; 10 nucleotides agree with TRBD1. Germline V lookup: CDR1 DFQATT, CDR2 SNEGSKA (reference sequence). CDR3 length: 11 residues. The CDR3 reads CSPGGRQGAVF. The CDR3 DNA follows: TGCAGCCCCGGGGGGCGACAGGGGGCGGTCTTC.

V gene TRBV10-2 combines with J gene TRBJ2-3; the match to TRBD2 covers 8 bases. The germline CDR1 and CDR2 sequences are WSHSY and SAAADI. The CDR3 consists of 15 residues. J was trimmed by 0 bases and V by 6 bases; bases with no gene match: 5. The CDR3 here is CASRERGRSTDTQYF. The CDR3 DNA follows: TGCGCCAGCAGGGAGCGGGGGCGTAGCACAGATACGCAGTATTTT.

The CDR3 sequence: CASSEVRQITDTQYF. CDR3 sequence (DNA): TGTGCCAGCAGTGAGGTCCGACAAATCACAGATACGCAGTATTTT. The rearrangement joins TRBV25-1 to TRBJ2-3, with D hard to call. Deletions cut 3 bases from V and 2 bases from J, with 12 bases between. The CDR3 is 15 residues long. CDR1 is MGHDK and CDR2 is SYGVNS in the germline V gene.

The V call is TRBV10-3, the J call TRBJ1-3; a weak D match, TRBD1 (6 bases). The germline CDR1 and CDR2 sequences are ENHRY and SYGVKD. The CDR3 loop spans 12 amino acids. Trimming removed 7 bases at V and 4 bases at J, with 8 bases between. CDR3 sequence: CAITGEGNTIYF. The DNA of the CDR3 is TGTGCCATCACAGGGGAGGGAAACACCATATATTTT.

The rearrangement links TRBV4-1 to TRBJ1-1; D is unresolved. The CDR3 contains 13 residues. V lost 1 base and J lost 6, with 9 bases in between. Germline V gene data show CDR1 as MGHRA and CDR2 as YSYEKL. CDR3 DNA sequence: TGCGCCAGCAGCCAAGTGCACAGTTCTGAAGCTTTCTTT. Translation gives CASSQVHSSEAFF.

The chain is built from TRBV7-2 and TRBJ2-5; 12 bases are a match to TRBD2. The CDR3 is 16 amino acids. Germline loops: CDR1 SGHTA, CDR2 FQGNSA. The J segment lost 5 bases and the V segment lost 6 bases, leaving 10 bases of the junction unmatched. The DNA of the CDR3 is TGTGCCAGCAGTCCTCCCGCCCTAGCGGGAGGGGAGACCCAGTACTTC. It specifies CASSPPALAGGETQYF.

The chain carries TRBV2 and TRBJ1-5; 7 bases match TRBD1. This CDR3 spans 15 amino acids. The trim removed 6 bases at V and 0 bases at J, leaving 5 bases unmatched. The germline CDR1 and CDR2 sequences are SNHLY and FYNNEI. Here the CDR3 DNA reads TGTGCCAGCAGCCCGACAGGGTATAGCAATCAGCCCCAGCATTTT. Translated, it gives CASSPTGYSNQPQHF.